The text below deals with one T cell receptor (beta chain). Its matching antigen is unknown. At one of its ends the junction is not consistent with the germline gene, which may arise from a read error. TCRdb reanalysed the 5' RACE reads using MiXCR and keeps one entry per CDR3 protein. The data contain roughly 230,000 distinct CDR3 sequences, roughly 8.2% of them singletons. These data come from a study of CD8 T cells in ankylosing spondylitis. General study findings and limits: Disease-linked clones reportedly showed significant enrichment in matched ankylosing spondylitis synovial fluid. Within ankylosing spondylitis blood, a TCR beta motif made up of several highly homologous variants appeared to be characteristic.

The CDR3 extends over 15 amino acids. Germline CDR1 reads DFQATT; CDR2 reads SNEGSKA (reference sequence). The TCR comes from a female donor with ankylosing spondylitis or in good health (not recorded which). V and J are TRBV20-1 and TRBJ2-5; no reliable D call. Sample: blood, either unsorted or a sorted T cell fraction (not recorded which). This CDR3 reads CSVSPSTEIQETQYF. The CDR3 region has the DNA TGTAGTGTTAGCCCTTCCACGGAGATCCAAGAGACCCAGTACTTC.